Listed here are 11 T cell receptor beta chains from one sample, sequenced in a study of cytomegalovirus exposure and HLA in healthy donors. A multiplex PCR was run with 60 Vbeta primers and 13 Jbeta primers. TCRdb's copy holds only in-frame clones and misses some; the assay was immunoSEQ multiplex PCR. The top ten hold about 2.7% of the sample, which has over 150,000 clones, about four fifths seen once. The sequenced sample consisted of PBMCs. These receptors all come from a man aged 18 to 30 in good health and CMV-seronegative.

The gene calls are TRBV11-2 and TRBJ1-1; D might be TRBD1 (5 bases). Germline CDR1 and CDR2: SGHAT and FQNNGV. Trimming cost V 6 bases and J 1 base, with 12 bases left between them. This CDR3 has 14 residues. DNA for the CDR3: TGTGCCAGCAGGTTCCCCCAGGGGAACACTGAAGCTTTCTTT. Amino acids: CASRFPQGNTEAFF. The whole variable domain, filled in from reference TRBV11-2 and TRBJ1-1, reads EAGVAQSPRYKIIEKRQSVAFWCNPISGHATLYWYQQILGQGPKLLIQFQNNGVVDDSQLPKDRFSAERLKGVDSTLKIQPAKLEDSAVYLCASRFPQGNTEAFFGQGTRLTVV.

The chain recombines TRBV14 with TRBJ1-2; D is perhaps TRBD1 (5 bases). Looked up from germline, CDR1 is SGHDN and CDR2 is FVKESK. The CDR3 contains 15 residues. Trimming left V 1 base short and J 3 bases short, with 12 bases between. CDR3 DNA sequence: TGTGCCAGCAGCCAAGGACAGCTATCCTACTATGGCTACACCTTC. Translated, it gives CASSQGQLSYYGYTF.

The CDR3 DNA follows: TGTGCCAGCAGCTTACAAGGACAGCTTATGAACACTGAAGCTTTCTTT. Protein sequence: CASSLQGQLMNTEAFF. The chain links TRBV7-2 to TRBJ1-1, with D possibly TRBD1 on 6 matching bases. With 2 bases removed from V and 0 bases from J, the gap between germline ends came to 13 bases. This CDR3 spans 16 amino acids. Germline assignment: CDR1 SGHTA and CDR2 FQGNSA.

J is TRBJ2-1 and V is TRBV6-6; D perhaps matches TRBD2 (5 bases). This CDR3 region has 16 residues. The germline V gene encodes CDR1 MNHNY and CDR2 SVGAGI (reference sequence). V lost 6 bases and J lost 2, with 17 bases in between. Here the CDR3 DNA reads TGTGCCAGCAGATCCCCTCTGGGAGAGACCTACAATGAGCAGTTCTTC. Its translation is CASRSPLGETYNEQFF.

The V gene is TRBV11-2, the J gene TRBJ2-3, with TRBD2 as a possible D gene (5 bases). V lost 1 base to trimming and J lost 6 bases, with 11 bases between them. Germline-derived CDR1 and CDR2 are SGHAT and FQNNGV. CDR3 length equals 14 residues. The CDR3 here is CASSLASPVDTQYF. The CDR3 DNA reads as TGTGCCAGCAGCTTAGCTAGCCCCGTCGATACGCAGTATTTT.

DNA of the CDR3: TGTGCCAGCAGTCGTGCAGGGCATGAAAAACTGTTTTTT. Translated, it gives CASSRAGHEKLFF. The chain joins TRBV27 to TRBJ1-4, with D maybe TRBD1 (5 bases). Trimming pared 5 bases from V and 6 bases from J, leaving 10 bases between. CDR1 and CDR2 from the germline V gene are MNHEY and SMNVEV (reference sequence). This CDR3 has 13 amino acids. Combining the CDR3 with reference TRBV27 and TRBJ1-4 gives the whole variable domain EAQVTQNPRYLITVTGKKLTVTCSQNMNHEYMSWYRQDPGLGLRQIYYSMNVEVTDKGDVPEGYKVSRKEKRNFPLILESPSPNQTSLYFCASSRAGHEKLFFGSGTQLSVL.

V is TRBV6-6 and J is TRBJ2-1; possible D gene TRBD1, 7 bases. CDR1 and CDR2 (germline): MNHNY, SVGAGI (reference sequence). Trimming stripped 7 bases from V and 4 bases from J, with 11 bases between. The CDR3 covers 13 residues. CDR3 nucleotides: TGTGCCAGCATGGAGGGGGCGTACAATGAGCAGTTCTTC. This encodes CASMEGAYNEQFF.

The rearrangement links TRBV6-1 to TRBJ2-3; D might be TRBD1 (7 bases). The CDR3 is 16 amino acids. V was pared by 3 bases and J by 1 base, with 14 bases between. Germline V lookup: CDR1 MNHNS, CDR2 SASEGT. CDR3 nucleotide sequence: TGTGCCAGCAGTGACCTACAGGGGAGGCGCACAGATACGCAGTATTTT. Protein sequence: CASSDLQGRRTDTQYF.

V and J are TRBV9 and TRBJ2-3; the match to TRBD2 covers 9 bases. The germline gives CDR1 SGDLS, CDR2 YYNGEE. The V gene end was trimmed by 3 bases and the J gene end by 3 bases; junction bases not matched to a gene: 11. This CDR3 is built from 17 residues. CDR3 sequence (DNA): TGTGCCAGCAGCGACCTCAGCGGGGGGATGGGAACAGATACGCAGTATTTT. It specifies CASSDLSGGMGTDTQYF.

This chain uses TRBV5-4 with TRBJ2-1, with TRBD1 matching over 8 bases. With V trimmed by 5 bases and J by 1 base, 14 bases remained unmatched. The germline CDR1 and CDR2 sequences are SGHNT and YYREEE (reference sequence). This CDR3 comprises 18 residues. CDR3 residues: CASRRGTGKFLSYNEQFF. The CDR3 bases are TGTGCCAGCAGAAGAGGGACAGGCAAGTTTCTTTCCTACAATGAGCAGTTCTTC.

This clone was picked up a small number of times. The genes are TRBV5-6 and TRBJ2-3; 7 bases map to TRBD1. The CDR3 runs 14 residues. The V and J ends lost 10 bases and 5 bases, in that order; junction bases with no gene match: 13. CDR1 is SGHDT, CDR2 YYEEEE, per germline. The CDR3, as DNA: TGTGCCGGGTCGACAGGGTTTCAGATAGATACGCAGTATTTT. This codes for CAGSTGFQIDTQYF.